These T cell receptor beta chains were read from a single sample in a study of T cell responses to AZD1222 COVID-19 vaccine. Clones were sequenced by immunoSEQ multiplex PCR, and TCRdb holds only the in-frame ones, with some missing. The profile covers 130,000 or so clones, with around 86% appearing a single time and about 2.9% taken by the ten largest. The source material was peripheral blood, sampled 28 days after the second AZD1222 dose. These TCRs come from an adult who received the AZD1222 COVID-19 vaccine. The CDR3 runs from the conserved cysteine through the conserved F or W. D genes are given only for firm matches. Clone size, where shown, is once, few, many, or a class for clones that have expanded.

TRBV4-1	-	TRBJ2-1	TRBD2	TGCGCCAGCAGCCGGACTAGCGGGGACTACAATGAGCAGTTCTTC	CASSRTSGDYNEQFF
TRBV2	-	TRBJ2-5	TRBD2	TGTGCCAGCGACGGGGGGGAAGAGACCCAGTACTTC	CASDGGEETQYF
TRBV19	-	TRBJ1-5	TRBD1	TGTGCCAGTAGTCTTACAGGGGCCAGCAATCAGCCCCAGCATTTT	CASSLTGASNQPQHF
TRBV19	-	TRBJ2-3	-	TGTGCCAGTAGTCCAGGGGATTTCAGCACAGATACGCAGTATTTT	CASSPGDFSTDTQYF
TRBV2	few	TRBJ1-5	TRBD1	TGTGCCAGCAGAGGTGGGACAGGCAACCATCAGCCCCAGCATTTT	CASRGGTGNHQPQHF
TRBV30	-	TRBJ1-5	TRBD1	TGTGCCTGGAGTTTACAGGGGGGACAGCCCCAGCATTTT	CAWSLQGGQPQHF
TRBV18	-	TRBJ1-5	-	TGTGCCAGCTCCAGCCTTGGGGATAGCAATCAGCCCCAGCATTTT	CASSSLGDSNQPQHF
TRBV5-1	-	TRBJ2-3	-	TGCGCCAGCAGCGCTTCCGTTACTGAGGCAGATACGCAGTATTTT	CASSASVTEADTQYF
TRBV6-5	-	TRBJ2-7	-	TGTGCCAGCACCGGACCTACCTACGAGCAGTACTTC	CASTGPTYEQYF
TRBV3-1/TRBV3-2	-	TRBJ1-4	-	TGTGCCAGCAGCCAAGGGCCCAGGGGCGGGGAAAAACTGTTTTTT	CASSQGPRGGEKLFF
TRBV24-1	-	TRBJ1-2	TRBD1	TGTGCCACCAGTGATCCGGGACAGTCCTATGGCTACACCTTC	CATSDPGQSYGYTF
TRBV5-1	-	TRBJ2-1	-	TGCGCCAGCAGCCGGGGGACCGCCTACAATGAGCAGTTCTTC	CASSRGTAYNEQFF
TRBV14	-	TRBJ1-2	-	TGTGCCAGCAGCACCCAAGGGAGGGCGCCTGCTGGCTACACCTTC	CASSTQGRAPAGYTF
TRBV3-1/TRBV3-2	once	TRBJ2-1	-	TGTGCCAGCAGCCAAGAGGGGGCCCTCTACAATGAGCAGTTCTTC	CASSQEGALYNEQFF
TRBV7-2	-	TRBJ1-5	-	TGTGCCAGCAGCTTAGTAACAGCGAGCAATCAGCCCCAGCATTTT	CASSLVTASNQPQHF
TRBV19	-	TRBJ1-2	-	TGTGCCAGTAGTATTCATGGTCAGGGCGAAGTCTATGGCTACACCTTC	CASSIHGQGEVYGYTF
TRBV19	-	TRBJ1-5	-	TGTGCCAGTAGACTTCTTTCAGGGGGCAATCAGCCCCAGCATTTT	CASRLLSGGNQPQHF
TRBV2	-	TRBJ2-7	TRBD2	TGTGCCAGCAGAAAGACTAGCGGATGGGAGCAGTACTTC	CASRKTSGWEQYF
TRBV27	-	TRBJ1-6	TRBD1	TGTGCCAGCAGTTTATCGAGGGACAGGGGGAGGCCCCTCCACTTT	CASSLSRDRGRPLHF
TRBV6-5	-	TRBJ1-1	TRBD1	TGTGCCAGCAGTACAGGGGCTGGAGCTTTCTTT	CASSTGAGAFF
TRBV3-1/TRBV3-2	-	TRBJ1-2	-	TGTGCCAGCAGCCCGGGATCTTATGGCTACACCTTC	CASSPGSYGYTF
TRBV25-1	-	TRBJ1-4	-	TGTGCCAGCGGGGGGTCTGGAGAAAAACTGTTTTTT	CASGGSGEKLFF
TRBV28	-	TRBJ1-2	TRBD1	TGTGCCAGCAGGCCCCGGGACAGGAGCCTTTATGGCTACACCTTC	CASRPRDRSLYGYTF
TRBV28	-	TRBJ1-4	-	TGTGCCATCGGAGGGGTTGGGGATGAAAAACTGTTTTTT	CAIGGVGDEKLFF